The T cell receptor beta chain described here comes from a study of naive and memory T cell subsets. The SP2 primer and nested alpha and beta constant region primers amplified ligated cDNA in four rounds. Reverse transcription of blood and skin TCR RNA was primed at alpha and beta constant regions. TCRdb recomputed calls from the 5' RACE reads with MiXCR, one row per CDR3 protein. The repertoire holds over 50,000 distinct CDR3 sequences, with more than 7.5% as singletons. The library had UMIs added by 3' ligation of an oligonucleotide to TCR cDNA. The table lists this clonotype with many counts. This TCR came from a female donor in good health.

CDR3 sequence: CASIVEGGLKAFF. CDR3 nucleotides: TGTGCCAGCATAGTGGAAGGGGGTCTTAAAGCTTTCTTT. The genes are TRBV7-9 and TRBJ1-1; TRBD1 is a possible D gene (6 bases). Trimming stripped 7 bases from V and 9 bases from J, with 18 bases between. The CDR3 is 13 amino acids. The germline gives CDR1 SEHNR, CDR2 FQNEAQ (reference sequence).